The entry below describes one T cell receptor beta chain. This CDR3 comprises 13 residues. The germline V gene has CDR1 MNHEY and CDR2 SMNVEV (reference sequence). Between the trimmed V and J ends, which lost 3 bases and 4 bases, there was a span of 10 bases. The repertoire was sequenced with immunoSEQ multiplex PCR; TCRdb's copy has only in-frame clones and lacks some. The profile shows just under 150,000 clones, about 91% of them singletons. This specimen comes from a study of control samples from healthy donors and cancer patients. The TCR comes from a man aged 25 to 40 in good health. The genes are TRBV27 and TRBJ2-7; TRBD1 might be the D (5 bases). The material sequenced was blood. CDR3 nucleotides: TGTGCCAGCAGTTTTGGCAGGACATACGAGCAGTACTTC. Amino acids: CASSFGRTYEQYF.